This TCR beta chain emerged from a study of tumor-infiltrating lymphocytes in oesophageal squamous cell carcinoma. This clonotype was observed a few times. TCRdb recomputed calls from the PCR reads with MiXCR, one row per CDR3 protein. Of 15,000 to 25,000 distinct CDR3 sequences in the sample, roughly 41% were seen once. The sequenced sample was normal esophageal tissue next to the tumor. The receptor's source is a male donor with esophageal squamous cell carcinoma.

The chain's CDR3 is CASSLGSSGRWEQYF. The CDR3 DNA reads TGTGCCAGCAGCTTAGGGTCTAGCGGGAGGTGGGAGCAGTACTTC. The chain joins TRBV7-2 to TRBJ2-5; 11 bases are a match to TRBD2. This CDR3 has 15 amino acids. The germline CDR1 and CDR2 sequences are SGHTA and FQGNSA. The V and J ends lost 1 base and 11 bases, in that order; junction bases with no gene match: 9. Together with reference TRBV7-2 and TRBJ2-5, the CDR3 gives the full variable domain: GAGVSQSPSNKVTEKGKDVELRCDPISGHTALYWYRQSLGQGLEFLIYFQGNSAPDKSGLPSDRFSAERTGGSVSTLTIQRTQQEDSAVYLCASSLGSSGRWEQYFGPGTRLLVL.